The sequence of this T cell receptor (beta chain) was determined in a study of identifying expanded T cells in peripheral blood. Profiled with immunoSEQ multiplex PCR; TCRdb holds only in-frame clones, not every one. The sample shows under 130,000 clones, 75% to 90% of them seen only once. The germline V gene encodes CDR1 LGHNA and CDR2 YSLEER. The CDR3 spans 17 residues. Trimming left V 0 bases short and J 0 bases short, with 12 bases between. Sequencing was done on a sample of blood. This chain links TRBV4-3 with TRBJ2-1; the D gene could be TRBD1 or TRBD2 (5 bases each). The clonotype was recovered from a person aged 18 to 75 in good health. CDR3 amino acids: CASSQERGGSSYNEQFF. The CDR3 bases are TGCGCCAGCAGCCAAGAGCGTGGGGGAAGCTCCTACAATGAGCAGTTCTTC.